This paragraph covers one T cell receptor beta chain sequence. Primed by a sample-barcoded 5' primer and a J-beta primer mix, a second PCR proceeded for roughly 6 to 12 cycles. TCRdb re-called the 5' RACE reads with MiXCR, one entry per CDR3 protein. This table has some 940,000 distinct CDR3 sequences, almost 30% appearing once. The V segment lost 2 bases and the J segment 6 bases; nucleotides outside the gene matches: 6. The germline gives CDR1 SGHRS, CDR2 YFSETQ. This CDR3 contains 14 residues. This entry is derived from a study of blood T cells in healthy people across ages. For the study at large: Template switching captured about one barcoded beta molecule per two T cells.

In addition, the sample was reused for a study of T cells of mothers and their children.

The sequenced material came from blood. This clonotype originated in a woman aged 35 to 49 in good health. The chain recombines TRBV5-1 with TRBJ2-7; 9 bases align to TRBD1. CDR3: CASSLTTGGGEQYF. CDR3 nucleotides: TGCGCCAGCAGCTTAACGACAGGGGGAGGCGAGCAGTACTTC.